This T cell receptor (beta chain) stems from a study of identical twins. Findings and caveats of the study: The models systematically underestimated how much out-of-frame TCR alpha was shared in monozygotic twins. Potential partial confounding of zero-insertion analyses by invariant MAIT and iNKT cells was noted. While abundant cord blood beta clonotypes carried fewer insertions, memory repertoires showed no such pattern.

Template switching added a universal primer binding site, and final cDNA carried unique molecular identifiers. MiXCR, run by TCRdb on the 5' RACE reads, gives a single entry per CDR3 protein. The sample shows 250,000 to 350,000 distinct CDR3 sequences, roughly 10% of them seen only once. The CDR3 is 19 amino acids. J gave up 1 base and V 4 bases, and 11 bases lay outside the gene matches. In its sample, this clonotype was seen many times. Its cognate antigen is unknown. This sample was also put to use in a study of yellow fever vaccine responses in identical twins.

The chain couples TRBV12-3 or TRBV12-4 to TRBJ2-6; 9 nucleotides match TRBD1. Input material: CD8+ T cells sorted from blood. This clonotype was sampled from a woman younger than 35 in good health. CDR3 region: CASSSLRDRDSSGANVLTF. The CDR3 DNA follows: TGTGCCAGCAGTTCCCTCCGGGACAGGGATTCTTCTGGGGCCAACGTCCTGACTTTC.